Sequencing of this T cell receptor beta chain was carried out in a study of T cell repertoires and HLA-DP antigens. As for the study in general: CD4+ T cells were cocultured with HeLa cells expressing HLA-DP.

A note on this clone: Its antigen is not known.

J lost 6 bases, V lost 1 base, and 10 bases had no gene match. Germline loops: CDR1 MGHRA, CDR2 YSYEKL. The CDR3 has 17 amino acids. Study outcomes and limitations: Average cumulative frequency of previously undetected clones was 30% to 40% against one allele and roughly 49% against the other. Sorted CD137+ clonality was around 0.38 for both alloantigens, versus around 0.04 pre-culture.

The primer mix covered 54 TRBV segments and 13 TRBJ segments. Profiling relied on immunoSEQ multiplex PCR, and the TCRdb table lists in-frame clones only, not all of them. The sample yields approximately 100,000 clones, around nine tenths seen once. The chain employs TRBV4-1 and TRBJ2-1, with 9 bases fitting TRBD2. The sample taken for sequencing was CD4+ T cells from PBMCs. The TCR sequence derives from a man between 45 and 60 years old in good health and CMV-seronegative. CDR3 loop: CASSQVPGGRALNEQFF. The CDR3 bases are TGCGCCAGCAGCCAAGTGCCCGGCGGGAGGGCCCTCAATGAGCAGTTCTTC.